This T cell receptor beta chain was sequenced for a study of shared clonotypes between healthy human individuals. The protocol was immunoSEQ multiplex PCR, while the TCRdb copy is restricted to in-frame clones and leaves out a portion. The data contain a few hundred thousand clones, roughly 97% of them singletons. The sequence was collected from a woman in her twenties or thirties in good health. The sequenced sample was naive CD4+ T cells sorted from blood. Subset meaning: CD45RA+ positively selected.

Here the CDR3 DNA reads TGTGCCAGCAGTGCTCAGAACTACGAGCAGTACTTC. This gives the protein CASSAQNYEQYF. J is TRBJ2-7 and V is TRBV6-5; D call uncertain. With 5 bases removed from V and 3 bases from J, the gap between germline ends came to 8 bases. From germline, CDR1 is MNHEY and CDR2 SVGAGI. This CDR3 is built from 12 residues.